This TCR beta chain originates from a study of early T cells in non-severe SARS-CoV-2 infection. Turning to the study itself: Sequencing input comprised bulk RNA from unsorted whole blood; chain pairing was not available. Study outcomes and limitations: Matching results from VDJdb favored anti-spike CD8 responses, leaving private and CD4 specificities undetected.

Of note for this clonotype: Its target is not known.

Trimming shortened V by 5 bases and J by 0 bases, and 17 bases separated the two germline ends. Per the germline V gene, CDR1 is SGHVS and CDR2 is FNYEAQ. The CDR3 contains 18 residues. Attached unique molecular identifiers marked individual cDNA molecules. MiXCR, run by TCRdb on the 5' RACE reads, gives a single entry per CDR3 protein. The sample lists 95,000 to 100,000 distinct CDR3 sequences, approximately 11% occurring once. The TCR comes from an adult who was a healthcare worker with PCR-confirmed SARS-CoV-2 infection or an uninfected control (not recorded which). Sequenced sample: whole blood. This chain links TRBV7-6 with TRBJ2-6; D is uncertain. The CDR3, as DNA: TGTGCCAGCAGCCCAGGACCGCCTACCTCCTCTGGGGCCAACGTCCTGACTTTC. It is translated as CASSPGPPTSSGANVLTF.